Listed here are 32 T cell receptor beta chains from one sample, sequenced in a study of cytomegalovirus exposure and HLA in healthy donors. Some clones are missing from TCRdb's copy, which holds only in-frame ones; the method was immunoSEQ multiplex PCR. Here the sample spans a few hundred thousand clones, around 91% being singletons. Material: PBMCs. Every receptor here comes from a woman aged 18-29 years in good health and CMV-seronegative.

The chain combines TRBV14 with TRBJ1-3; D is unresolved. Per germline, CDR1 SGHDN and CDR2 FVKESK. V shed 4 bases and J shed 4 bases, with 14 bases lying between them. The CDR3 length is 15 residues. Here the CDR3 DNA reads TGTGCCAGCAGCCCGCTAAGTTCGTCCGGAAACACCATATATTTT. As protein: CASSPLSSSGNTIYF.

The chain has TRBV28 and TRBJ1-1, with TRBD1 as a possible D gene (6 bases). The CDR3 runs to 15 residues. V was clipped by 6 bases and J by 1 base, with 15 bases between them. The germline CDR1 and CDR2 sequences are MDHEN and SYDVKM. Here the CDR3 reads CASSPSTGQNTEAFF. The CDR3 DNA is TGTGCCAGCAGCCCCAGTACGGGACAGAACACTGAAGCTTTCTTT. Full variable domain (remainder filled in from reference TRBV28 and TRBJ1-1): DVKVTQSSRYLVKRTGEKVFLECVQDMDHENMFWYRQDPGLGLRLIYFSYDVKMKEKGDIPEGYSVSREKKERFSLILESASTNQTSMYLCASSPSTGQNTEAFFGQGTRLTVV.

This clone was seen just once. This chain joins TRBV6-1 and TRBJ1-5, with 7 bases that match TRBD1. The junction had 12 bases not matched to a gene; V was cut back by 6 bases and J by 7 bases. Germline CDR1 MNHNS, CDR2 SASEGT. This CDR3 comprises 15 residues. The CDR3 reads CASREAGDSSQPQHF. The CDR3 DNA sequence: TGTGCCAGCAGGGAGGCCGGGGACAGCTCCCAGCCCCAGCATTTT.

The chain uses TRBV19 and TRBJ2-1; 8 bases fit TRBD2. This CDR3 contains 14 residues. Per germline, CDR1 LNHDA and CDR2 SQIVND (reference sequence). CDR3 DNA: TGTGCTTCAAACCGGGGGGGCACCTACAATGAGCAGTTCTTC. This sequence encodes CASNRGGTYNEQFF.

A note on this clone: The germline gene is not matched at one end of the junction; a read error may be the cause. The CDR3 reads CASSPTGGPDTQYF. The CDR3 DNA follows: TGTGCTAGCAGCCCCACAGGGGGCCCAGATACGCAGTATTTT. The J gene is TRBJ2-3, the V gene TRBV7-7, with TRBD1 identical over 9 bases. CDR3 length: 14 amino acids. Germline lookup yields CDR1 SSHAT and CDR2 FNYEAQ (reference sequence).

The chain has TRBV11-2 and TRBJ1-4; D is unresolved. Germline V CDR1 and CDR2: SGHAT, FQNNGV. The V end lost 5 bases, the J end lost 0 bases, and 10 bases lay between the germline ends. This CDR3 has 15 residues. The CDR3 DNA sequence: TGTGCCAGCAGCCTAATACTTTCAACTAATGAAAAACTGTTTTTT. This translates into CASSLILSTNEKLFF.

The CDR3 region has the DNA TGTGCCAGCGGGCTAGCGGGGGGGGAGACCCAGTACTTC. Translation gives CASGLAGGETQYF. The chain combines TRBV2 with TRBJ2-5; TRBD2 agrees at 12 bases. Germline V lookup: CDR1 SNHLY, CDR2 FYNNEI. This CDR3 spans 13 amino acids. Trimming cost V 8 bases and J 5 bases; bases outside gene matches: 3.

The V gene is TRBV19, the J gene TRBJ2-1; 7 positions match TRBD1. Germline CDR1 and CDR2: LNHDA and SQIVND (reference sequence). The V segment lost 11 bases and the J segment 5 bases; nucleotides outside the gene matches: 12. The CDR3 has 14 residues. The CDR3 sequence: CASQGVTENNEQFF. In nucleotides, the CDR3 is TGTGCCTCCCAGGGGGTGACAGAAAACAATGAGCAGTTCTTC.

V and J are TRBV10-2 and TRBJ2-7; TRBD1 might be the D (5 bases). The CDR3 runs to 13 residues. From germline, CDR1 is WSHSY and CDR2 SAAADI. Deletions cut 2 bases from V and 2 bases from J, with 7 bases between. This CDR3 is CASSETGAYEQYF. The CDR3 nucleotides read TGCGCCAGCAGTGAGACAGGAGCCTACGAGCAGTACTTC.

This clone has more than one count but fewer than ten. V is TRBV25-1 and J is TRBJ1-1; D is undetermined. The CDR3 covers 14 residues. The V gene's germline CDR1 is MGHDK and CDR2 SYGVNS. The V end lost 0 bases, the J end lost 1 base, and 6 bases lay between the germline ends. In DNA form, the CDR3 reads TGTGCCAGCAGTGAATATCGACAGAACACTGAAGCTTTCTTT. It translates to CASSEYRQNTEAFF.

For the CDR3, the DNA is TGTGCCAGCAGTCTGCTTGGCGGGGGGACCTACGAGCAGTACTTC. Encoded protein: CASSLLGGGTYEQYF. V and J are TRBV27 and TRBJ2-7; 8 nucleotides line up with TRBD2. There are 15 residues in the CDR3. CDR1 is MNHEY, CDR2 SMNVEV, per germline (reference sequence). With V trimmed by 5 bases and J by 2 bases, 8 bases remained unmatched.

The rearrangement uses TRBV11-2 and TRBJ2-7; 7 positions match TRBD1. The CDR3 is made up of 16 amino acids. Germline V CDR1 and CDR2: SGHAT, FQNNGV. V lost 5 bases and J lost 5; bases outside the gene matches: 15. The CDR3 DNA reads TGTGCCAGCAGCCGAACAGACAGGGTATGGAGCAACGAGCAGTACTTC. The encoded protein is CASSRTDRVWSNEQYF.

The chain joins TRBV27 to TRBJ2-3, with D hard to call. From germline, CDR1 is MNHEY and CDR2 SMNVEV (reference sequence). V was shortened by 4 bases and J by 2 bases, with 7 bases between the two germline ends. This CDR3 contains 13 residues. This CDR3 reads CASSYSNTDTQYF. CDR3 nucleotide sequence: TGTGCCAGCAGTTACAGTAACACAGATACGCAGTATTTT.

The gene calls are TRBV5-4 and TRBJ2-1, with 13 nucleotides matching TRBD2. Germline-derived CDR1 and CDR2 are SGHNT and YYREEE (reference sequence). After removal of 4 bases from V and 1 base from J, the junction contained 5 bases not matched to a gene. This CDR3 has 17 residues. CDR3 protein: CASSLTSGGYSYNEQFF. The CDR3 DNA sequence: TGTGCCAGCAGCCTGACTAGCGGGGGGTATTCCTACAATGAGCAGTTCTTC. Combining the CDR3 with reference TRBV5-4 and TRBJ2-1 gives the whole variable domain ETGVTQSPTHLIKTRGQQVTLRCSSQSGHNTVSWYQQALGQGPQFIFQYYREEENGRGNFPPRFSGLQFPNYSSELNVNALELDDSALYLCASSLTSGGYSYNEQFFGPGTRLTVL.

The chain uses TRBV6-6 and TRBJ1-5; 8 bases map to TRBD1. The CDR3 extends over 16 amino acids. The germline gives CDR1 MNHNY, CDR2 SVGAGI (reference sequence). Germline trimming cut 6 bases from V and 5 bases from J; bases unmatched to any gene: 12. CDR3 region: CASRRQGRRVYQPQHF. CDR3 bases: TGTGCCAGCAGAAGACAGGGGCGCCGAGTTTATCAGCCCCAGCATTTT.

In DNA form, the CDR3 reads TGTGCCAGCAGGGGGACAGGGGATTACAATCAGCCCCAGCATTTT. It is translated as CASRGTGDYNQPQHF. The rearrangement uses TRBV27 and TRBJ1-5; TRBD1 matches at 10 bases. The CDR3 consists of 15 residues. The germline CDR1 and CDR2 sequences are MNHEY and SMNVEV (reference sequence). V trimming: 6 bases; J trimming: 3 bases; junction bases outside the gene matches: 5.

This chain links TRBV25-1 with TRBJ2-5; TRBD2 matches 12 bases. This CDR3 has 17 amino acids. Unmatched junction bases numbered 8, after V lost 1 base and J lost 5 bases. Germline V lookup: CDR1 MGHDK, CDR2 SYGVNS. CDR3 DNA sequence: TGTGCCAGCAGTGAATTCGCTAGCGGGGGGGCTAGGGAGACCCAGTACTTC. This gives the protein CASSEFASGGARETQYF.

The rearrangement uses TRBV4-3 and TRBJ2-2, with 10 bases matching TRBD1. Looked up from germline, CDR1 is LGHNA and CDR2 is YSLEER. This CDR3 is built from 17 residues. V was clipped by 7 bases and J by 5 bases; unmatched bases: 13. DNA of the CDR3: TGCGCCAGCACCGCCCACACGGGACAGGGGAGGACCGGGGAGCTGTTTTTT. Translation gives CASTAHTGQGRTGELFF.

The V call is TRBV2, the J call TRBJ2-7; 8 nucleotides agree with TRBD2. Unmatched junction bases numbered 13, after V lost 6 bases and J lost 6 bases. The germline V gene encodes CDR1 SNHLY and CDR2 FYNNEI. The CDR3 length is 15 residues. The CDR3 nucleotides read TGTGCCAGCAGACCCGGGACTAGTCCCCTGGCCGAGCAGTACGTC. It translates to CASRPGTSPLAEQYV.

This clone was seen a single time. The chain carries TRBV10-3 and TRBJ1-1; possible D gene TRBD1, 5 bases. Germline V gives CDR1 ENHRY, CDR2 SYGVKD. V was shortened by 3 bases and J by 3 bases, with 14 bases between the two germline ends. This CDR3 is 15 amino acids long. CDR3 loop: CAISERDAGDTEAFF. DNA of the CDR3: TGTGCCATCAGTGAAAGGGACGCGGGGGACACTGAAGCTTTCTTT.

The chain recombines TRBV6-4 with TRBJ2-3; 7 bases fit TRBD2. The CDR3 contains 15 residues. Germline values: CDR1 MRHNA, CDR2 SNTAGT. The V segment lost 0 bases and the J segment 0 bases; nucleotides outside the gene matches: 0. CDR3: CASSDSAGSTDTQYF. The CDR3 DNA follows: TGTGCCAGCAGTGACTCAGCGGGAAGCACAGATACGCAGTATTTT.

The chain couples TRBV2 to TRBJ1-3; 10 bases are a match to TRBD1. This CDR3 has 16 amino acids. The germline gives CDR1 SNHLY, CDR2 FYNNEI. The V and J ends lost 0 bases and 6 bases, in that order; junction bases with no gene match: 5. Written as DNA, the CDR3 is TGTGCCAGCAGTGAAGCGGGACAGGGGTTGGAAAACACCATATATTTT. The encoded protein is CASSEAGQGLENTIYF.

The chain employs TRBV6-6 and TRBJ2-3, with 11 bases that match TRBD1. J gave up 5 bases and V 4 bases, and 5 bases lay outside the gene matches. Per germline, CDR1 MNHNY and CDR2 SVGAGI (reference sequence). The CDR3 totals 15 residues. In DNA, the CDR3 is TGTGCCAGCAGTTCCCGGGACAGGGGGTTAGATACGCAGTATTTT. As protein: CASSSRDRGLDTQYF.

V gene TRBV4-1 combines with J gene TRBJ2-5, with TRBD1 identical over 11 bases. Germline CDR1 is MGHRA and CDR2 is YSYEKL. This CDR3 spans 17 amino acids. The junction had 8 bases not matched to a gene; V was cut back by 1 base and J by 4 bases. The CDR3 bases are TGCGCCAGCAGCCAAGGAATCGGACAGGGGGCAGGAGAGACCCAGTACTTC. Translated: CASSQGIGQGAGETQYF.

This clone was seen just once. The chain joins TRBV5-4 to TRBJ1-4, with TRBD1 as a possible D gene (6 bases). The V and J ends lost 3 bases and 10 bases respectively, with 22 bases between them. Germline CDR1 reads SGHNT; CDR2 reads YYREEE (reference sequence). This CDR3 contains 16 residues. CDR3 DNA: TGTGCCAGCAGCTCGCTCTCAGGGGATACCCAGGGAAAACTGTTTTTT. It is translated as CASSSLSGDTQGKLFF. Full variable domain (rest looked up from reference TRBV5-4 and TRBJ1-4): ETGVTQSPTHLIKTRGQQVTLRCSSQSGHNTVSWYQQALGQGPQFIFQYYREEENGRGNFPPRFSGLQFPNYSSELNVNALELDDSALYLCASSSLSGDTQGKLFFGSGTQLSVL.

This sequence joins TRBV14 and TRBJ2-1; the match to TRBD2 covers 9 bases. The CDR3 extends over 16 amino acids. In germline, CDR1 is SGHDN, CDR2 FVKESK. J lost 10 bases, V lost 4 bases, and 14 bases had no gene match. The CDR3 nucleotides read TGTGCCAGCAGCCTTGAGCGGGGGGATGGGCGAGGAGAGCAGTTCTTC. It codes for CASSLERGDGRGEQFF.

This clone came up a few times. The chain employs TRBV2 and TRBJ2-7; 7 nucleotides match TRBD1. V lost 11 bases and J lost 3; bases outside the gene matches: 10. This CDR3 spans 13 amino acids. The germline gives CDR1 SNHLY, CDR2 FYNNEI. Here the CDR3 DNA reads TGTGCCTCCAGGGGACAGACCTTCTACGAGCAGTACGTC. Amino acids: CASRGQTFYEQYV.

The V call is TRBV28, the J call TRBJ1-5; TRBD1 matches at 10 bases. V lost 1 base, J lost 5 bases, and 5 bases stayed unmatched. From germline, CDR1 is MDHEN and CDR2 SYDVKM. The CDR3 loop spans 16 amino acids. CDR3: CASSLSPGTGDQPQHF. Written as DNA, the CDR3 is TGTGCCAGCAGTTTATCCCCCGGGACAGGGGATCAGCCCCAGCATTTT.

The rearrangement uses TRBV28 and TRBJ2-3; 7 bases agree with TRBD2. This CDR3 is built from 15 residues. Trimming at V came to 5 bases and at J to 2 bases, leaving 7 bases not matched to a gene. Germline V gene data show CDR1 as MDHEN and CDR2 as SYDVKM. Here the CDR3 DNA reads TGTGCCAGCAGTCGCGGGAGCTTAAACACAGATACGCAGTATTTT. This gives the protein CASSRGSLNTDTQYF.

The rearrangement uses TRBV27 and TRBJ1-4; 7 nucleotides align to TRBD1. Germline V gene data show CDR1 as MNHEY and CDR2 as SMNVEV (reference sequence). V gave up 6 bases and J gave up 0 bases; unmatched junction bases: 10. The CDR3 runs to 17 residues. CDR3 nucleotide sequence: TGTGCCAGCAGGTCACAGGGGAATGGGGCAACTAATGAAAAACTGTTTTTT. Protein: CASRSQGNGATNEKLFF.

The rearrangement links TRBV7-9 to TRBJ1-1; no reliable D call. V gave up 1 base and J gave up 1 base, with 4 bases separating them. The CDR3 runs to 13 residues. Looked up from germline, CDR1 is SEHNR and CDR2 is FQNEAQ (reference sequence). Here the CDR3 DNA reads TGTGCCAGCAGCTTAGGGGCGAACACTGAAGCTTTCTTT. This encodes CASSLGANTEAFF.

This chain connects TRBV6-1 to TRBJ1-2, with TRBD1 matching over 12 bases. CDR3 size: 14 residues. With 4 bases clipped from V and 4 bases from J, the junction kept 1 base outside the gene matches. CDR1 and CDR2 (germline): MNHNS, SASEGT. As DNA, the CDR3 is TGTGCCAGCAGTGCGGGACAGGGGGCCTATGGCTACACCTTC. Its translation: CASSAGQGAYGYTF.